The TCR beta chain described here comes from a study of a mutant IDH1 vaccine in newly diagnosed glioma (dated by TCRdb to the early 2020s). In terms of the full investigation: Vaccination was initiated 4-6 weeks after radiotherapy alone, or concurrently with temozolomide cycles in the chemotherapy-containing groups. Of the roughly 30 treated patients, approximately 62% were male and approximately 40% were female, and the mean age was 40.4 years. Peripheral blood was collected at six visits: V03 (baseline), V05, V07, V10, V12 and V13. Prior to enrollment, patients had been given standard therapy consisting of radiotherapy alone, temozolomide alone, or radiochemotherapy with temozolomide, with the combination given to most patients. For exploratory analyses, about 25 treated patients had longitudinal TCRB deep sequencing done wherever samples were available. Visit V12 was the week-35 safety follow-up and visit V13 was the week-47 end of study.

What the study reported, not specific to this receptor: Pseudoprogression seemed to be unrelated to changes in the top peripheral T cell clonotypes found by TCRB sequencing. Selection of PBMC samples for TCRB deep sequencing was based on availability. The authors stated that sample limitations prevented analyses of patient blood samples from being reproduced. Vaccine-induced immune responses across multiple MHC alleles were detected in 80% to 95% of patients.

Points on this clone: Its antigen target is currently unknown. The record has no base qualities; no much larger clone is one base away.

At the junction V is shortened by 2 bases and J by 8 bases, with 12 bases in between. CDR1 MGHDK and CDR2 SYGVNS were looked up in the germline V gene. The CDR3 runs 13 residues from the cysteine to the phenylalanine. CDR3 DNA is the only sequence kept; it has 39 bases, read in frame from the first base. The time point label corresponds to: week 47, end of study. Every vaccine dose consisted of 300 ug of a 20-mer mutant IDH1 peptide in Montanide, administered subcutaneously together with topical imiquimod. Across visits V03 through V10, patients got a total of eight vaccinations, given in weeks 1, 3, 5, 7, 11, 15, 19 and 23. The donors had newly diagnosed IDH1-mutant astrocytomas of WHO grade 3 or 4 that showed loss of nuclear ATRX. The samples were drawn from NOA16, a multicentre, single-arm, open-label phase I trial in Germany that tested a mutant IDH1 peptide vaccine in humans for the first time. Genomic DNA for TCRB sequencing was extracted from EDTA blood using the DNeasy Blood and Tissue Kit.

Libraries were made using the immunoSEQ multiplex PCR assay. Rearranged TCR beta chain sequences were amplified using the hsTCRB Kit according to the manufacturer's protocol. Sequencing of TCRB libraries was carried out on an Illumina MiSeq. Concerning the study's data processing: The proprietary platform of the kit vendor was used for demultiplexing, trimming and gene mapping. TCRdb mirrors the immuneACCESS table, restricted to in-frame sequences. Some clones are absent from its copies; in checked studies, under half trace to an unresolved V gene, and the reason for the others is unknown. V and J calls and clone size are given by that table; D and trimming were obtained from the DNA. This sample comprises more than 50,000 clones, 65% of them detected only once. The biggest ten clones account for about 5% of the sample.

The sample here was peripheral blood mononuclear cells (PBMCs), taken from a glioma patient whose treatment included an IDH1 peptide vaccine. The sequence was obtained from a man aged 40-50 years with glioma. Some clones in this sample may be carry-over from other donors' samples. The chain employs TRBV25-1 and TRBJ1-1; 5 matching bases give a weak D call of TRBD1. Read as DNA, the sequence is TGTGCCAGCAGTGAAGATTGGCGGGACGAAGCTTTCTTT. Its protein reads: CASSEDWRDEAFF.